This T cell receptor beta chain came from a study of shared clonotypes between healthy human individuals. Study details: Each donor's CD8 memory used one plate, CD8 naive two, each CD4 subset three.

Profiled with immunoSEQ multiplex PCR; TCRdb holds only in-frame clones, not every one. The sample carries over 2 million clones, approximately 95% recorded once. This receptor was obtained from a young man in good health. The sample taken for sequencing was naive CD4+ T cells sorted from blood. This sample's subset: CD45RA+ positively selected.

CDR3 in DNA: TGTGCCAGCAGTCCTCATCCCGGGGAGCTGTTTTTT. Its protein is CASSPHPGELFF. The J gene is TRBJ2-2, the V gene TRBV28; D unresolved. Trimming removed 5 bases at V and 6 bases at J, with 7 bases between. This CDR3 region has 12 residues. In germline, CDR1 is MDHEN, CDR2 SYDVKM.